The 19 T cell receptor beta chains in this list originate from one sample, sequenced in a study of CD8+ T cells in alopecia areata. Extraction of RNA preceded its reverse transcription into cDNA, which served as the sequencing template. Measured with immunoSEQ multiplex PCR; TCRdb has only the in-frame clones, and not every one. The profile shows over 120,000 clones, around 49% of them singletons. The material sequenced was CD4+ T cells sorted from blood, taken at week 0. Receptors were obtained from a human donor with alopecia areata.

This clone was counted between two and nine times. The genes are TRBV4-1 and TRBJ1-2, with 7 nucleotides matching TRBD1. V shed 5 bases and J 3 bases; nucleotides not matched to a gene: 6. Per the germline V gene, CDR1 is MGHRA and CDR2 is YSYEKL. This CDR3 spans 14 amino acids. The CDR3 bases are TGCGCCAGCAGCGGGCAGGGGGGCGACTATGGCTACACCTTC. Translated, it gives CASSGQGGDYGYTF.

The CDR3 nucleotides are TGCGCCAGCAGCCAAGACGCAGGGCTCAATGAGCAGTTCTTC. Its protein product is CASSQDAGLNEQFF. The chain links TRBV4-3 to TRBJ2-1; TRBD1 might be the D (5 bases). Between the trimmed V and J ends, which lost 0 bases and 6 bases, there was a span of 9 bases. CDR1 is LGHNA and CDR2 is YSLEER in the germline V gene. The CDR3 extends over 14 amino acids.

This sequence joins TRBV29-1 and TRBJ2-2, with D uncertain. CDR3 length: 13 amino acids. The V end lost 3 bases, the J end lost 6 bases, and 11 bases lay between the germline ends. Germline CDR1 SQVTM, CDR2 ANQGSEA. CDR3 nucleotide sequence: TGCAGCGTTGAGGGTGACTGGGCCGGGGAGCTGTTTTTT. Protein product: CSVEGDWAGELFF.

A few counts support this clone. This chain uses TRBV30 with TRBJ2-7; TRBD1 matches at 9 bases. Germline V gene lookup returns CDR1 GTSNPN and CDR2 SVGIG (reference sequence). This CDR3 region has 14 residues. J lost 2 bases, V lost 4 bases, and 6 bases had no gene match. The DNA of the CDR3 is TGTGCCTGGACTGGACAGGGGCGCGCCTACGAGCAGTACTTC. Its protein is CAWTGQGRAYEQYF.

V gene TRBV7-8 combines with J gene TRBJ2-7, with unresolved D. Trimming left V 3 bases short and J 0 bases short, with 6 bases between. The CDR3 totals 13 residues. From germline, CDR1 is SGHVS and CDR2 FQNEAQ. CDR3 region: CASSFDTSYEQYF. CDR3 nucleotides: TGTGCCAGCAGCTTCGACACCTCCTACGAGCAGTACTTC.

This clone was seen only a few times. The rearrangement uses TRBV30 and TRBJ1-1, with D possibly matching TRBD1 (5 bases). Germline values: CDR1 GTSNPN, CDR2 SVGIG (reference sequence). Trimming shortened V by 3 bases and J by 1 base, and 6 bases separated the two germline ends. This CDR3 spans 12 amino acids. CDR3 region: CAWRQENTEAFF. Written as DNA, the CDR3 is TGTGCCTGGAGACAGGAGAACACTGAAGCTTTCTTT. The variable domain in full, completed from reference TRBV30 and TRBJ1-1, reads SQTIHQWPATLVQPVGSPLSLECTVEGTSNPNLYWYRQAAGRGLQLLFYSVGIGQISSEVPQNLSASRPQDRQFILSSKKLLLSDSGFYLCAWRQENTEAFFGQGTRLTVV.

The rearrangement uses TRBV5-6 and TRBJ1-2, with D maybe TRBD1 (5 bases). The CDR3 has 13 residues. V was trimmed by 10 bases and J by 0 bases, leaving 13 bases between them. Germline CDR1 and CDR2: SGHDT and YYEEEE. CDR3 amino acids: CAPIGGANYGYTF. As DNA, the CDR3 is TGTGCCCCCATCGGGGGTGCTAACTATGGCTACACCTTC. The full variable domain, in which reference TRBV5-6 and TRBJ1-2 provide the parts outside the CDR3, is DAGVTQSPTHLIKTRGQQVTLRCSPKSGHDTVSWYQQALGQGPQFIFQYYEEEERQRGNFPDRFSGHQFPNYSSELNVNALLLGDSALYLCAPIGGANYGYTFGSGTRLTVV.

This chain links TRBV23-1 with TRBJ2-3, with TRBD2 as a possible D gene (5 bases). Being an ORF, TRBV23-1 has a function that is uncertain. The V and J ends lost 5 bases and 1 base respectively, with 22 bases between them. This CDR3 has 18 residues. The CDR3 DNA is TGCGCCAGCAGTGGAGGACCTGTGGCCAGCGGTTGCACAGATACGCAGTATTTT. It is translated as CASSGGPVASGCTDTQYF.

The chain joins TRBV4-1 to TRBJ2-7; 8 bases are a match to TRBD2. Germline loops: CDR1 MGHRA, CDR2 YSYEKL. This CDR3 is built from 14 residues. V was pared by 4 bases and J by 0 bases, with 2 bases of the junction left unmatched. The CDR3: CASSLREGSYEQYF. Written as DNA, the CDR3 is TGCGCCAGCAGCCTCCGGGAGGGCTCCTACGAGCAGTACTTC.

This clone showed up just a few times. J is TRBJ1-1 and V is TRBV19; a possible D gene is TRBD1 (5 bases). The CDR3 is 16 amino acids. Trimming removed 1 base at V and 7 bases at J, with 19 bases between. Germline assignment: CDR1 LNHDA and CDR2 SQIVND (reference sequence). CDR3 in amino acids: CASSIVGGRAMDEAFF. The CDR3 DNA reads TGTGCCAGTAGTATAGTTGGAGGCAGGGCTATGGATGAAGCTTTCTTT.

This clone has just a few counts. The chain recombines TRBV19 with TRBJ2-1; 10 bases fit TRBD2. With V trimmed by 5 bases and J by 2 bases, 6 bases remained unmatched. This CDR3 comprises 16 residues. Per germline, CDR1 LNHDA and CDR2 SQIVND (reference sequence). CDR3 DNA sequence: TGTGCCAGTAGTGCCCCTCTAGCGGGAGCCTACAATGAGCAGTTCTTC. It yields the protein CASSAPLAGAYNEQFF.

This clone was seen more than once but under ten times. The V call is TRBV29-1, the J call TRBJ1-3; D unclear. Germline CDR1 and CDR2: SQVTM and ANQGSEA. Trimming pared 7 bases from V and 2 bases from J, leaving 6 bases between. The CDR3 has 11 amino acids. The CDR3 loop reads CSGLTGNTIYF. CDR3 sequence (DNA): TGCAGCGGACTAACTGGAAACACCATATATTTT. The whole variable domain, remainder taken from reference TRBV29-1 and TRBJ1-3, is SAVISQKPSRDICQRGTSLTIQCQVDSQVTMMFWYRQQPGQSLTLIATANQGSEATYESGFVIDKFPISRPNLTFSTLTVSNMSPEDSSIYLCSGLTGNTIYFGEGSWLTVV.

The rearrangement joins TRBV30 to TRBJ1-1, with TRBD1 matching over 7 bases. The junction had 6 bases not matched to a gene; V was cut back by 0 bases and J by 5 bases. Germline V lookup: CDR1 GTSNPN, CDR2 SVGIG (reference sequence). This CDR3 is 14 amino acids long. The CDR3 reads CAWSVFSGGTEAFF. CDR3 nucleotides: TGTGCCTGGAGTGTGTTCTCAGGGGGGACTGAAGCTTTCTTT.

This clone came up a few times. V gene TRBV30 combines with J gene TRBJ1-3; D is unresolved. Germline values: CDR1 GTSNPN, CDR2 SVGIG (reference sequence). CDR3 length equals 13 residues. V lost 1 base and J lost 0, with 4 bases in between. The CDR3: CAWSASSGNTIYF. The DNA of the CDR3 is TGTGCCTGGAGTGCTAGCTCTGGAAACACCATATATTTT.

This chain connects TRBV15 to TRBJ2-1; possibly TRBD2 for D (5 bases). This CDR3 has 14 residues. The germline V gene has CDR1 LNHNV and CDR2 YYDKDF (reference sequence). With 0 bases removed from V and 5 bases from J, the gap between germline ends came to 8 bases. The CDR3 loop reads CATSRDSGNNEQFF. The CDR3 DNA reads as TGTGCCACCAGCAGAGATTCCGGGAACAATGAGCAGTTCTTC.

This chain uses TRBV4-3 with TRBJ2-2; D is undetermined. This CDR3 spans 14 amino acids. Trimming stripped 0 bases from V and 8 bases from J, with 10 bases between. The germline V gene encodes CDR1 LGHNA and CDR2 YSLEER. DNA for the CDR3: TGCGCCAGCAGCCAAGATGAGTATACGGGGGAGCTGTTTTTT. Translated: CASSQDEYTGELFF.

The CDR3 protein is CSVQAPSVRSTDTQYF. The CDR3 DNA reads as TGCAGCGTCCAAGCCCCTAGCGTCAGGAGCACAGATACGCAGTATTTT. The chain is built from TRBV29-1 and TRBJ2-3, with D possibly TRBD2 on 6 matching bases. CDR3 length equals 16 residues. The V gene's germline CDR1 is SQVTM and CDR2 ANQGSEA. The germline V and J ends were trimmed by 6 bases and 0 bases, with 19 bases remaining between them.

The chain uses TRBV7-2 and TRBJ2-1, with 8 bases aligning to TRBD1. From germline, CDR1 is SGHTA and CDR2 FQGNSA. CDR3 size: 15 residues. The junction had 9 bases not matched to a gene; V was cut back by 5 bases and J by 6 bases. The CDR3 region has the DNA TGTGCCAGCAGCCCTGGGACAGGAGCGGCCAATGAGCAGTTCTTC. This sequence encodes CASSPGTGAANEQFF.

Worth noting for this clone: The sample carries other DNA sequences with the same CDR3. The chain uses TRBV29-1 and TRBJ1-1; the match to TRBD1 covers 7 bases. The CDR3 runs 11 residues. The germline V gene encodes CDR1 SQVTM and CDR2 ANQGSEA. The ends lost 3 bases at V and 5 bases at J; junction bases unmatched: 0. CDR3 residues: CSVEGQTEAFF. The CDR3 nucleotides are TGCAGCGTTGAGGGACAGACTGAAGCTTTCTTT.